The clone carrying this T cell receptor (beta chain) is a singleton in its sample. The antigen is undetermined. The study separated CD4+ cells into CD45RA+ naive and CD45RA-negative memory subsets. The CDR3 covers 13 residues. CDR1 and CDR2 (germline): SGHTA, FQGTGA. V lost 4 bases to trimming and J lost 5 bases, with 10 bases between them. Each subset's genomic DNA was shared equally among a number of immunoSEQ plates. Measured with immunoSEQ multiplex PCR; TCRdb has only the in-frame clones, and not every one. The profile covers 2 million to 2.5 million clones, with roughly 95% appearing a single time and approximately 0.13% taken by the ten largest. The record originates from a study of shared clonotypes between healthy human individuals. General study points: Some clonotypes were shared by all four sorted-subset donors, while others were not shared. The non-shared ones had lower generation probabilities than the shared ones. With several donors compared, 4% to 5.5% of naive CD4 clonotypes were shared.

This TCR was sampled from a man between 18 and 29 years old in good health. Sequenced input: naive CD4+ T cells sorted from blood. Subset defined: CD45RA+ positively selected. The chain employs TRBV7-3 and TRBJ2-3; D is uncertain. The CDR3 sequence: CASSSRWGDTQYF. CDR3 sequence (DNA): TGTGCCAGCAGCTCCCGGTGGGGAGATACGCAGTATTTT.